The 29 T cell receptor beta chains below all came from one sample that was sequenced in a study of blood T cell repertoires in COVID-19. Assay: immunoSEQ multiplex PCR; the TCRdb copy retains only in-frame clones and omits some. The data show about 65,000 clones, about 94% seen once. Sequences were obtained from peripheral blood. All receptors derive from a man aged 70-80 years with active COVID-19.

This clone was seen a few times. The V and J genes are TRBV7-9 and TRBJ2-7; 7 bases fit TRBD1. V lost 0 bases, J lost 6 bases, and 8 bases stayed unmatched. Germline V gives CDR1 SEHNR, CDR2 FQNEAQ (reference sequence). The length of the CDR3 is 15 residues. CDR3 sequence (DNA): TGTGCCAGCAGCTTAGCGAGGGGGCGCCTGGGCGAGCAGTACTTC. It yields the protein CASSLARGRLGEQYF. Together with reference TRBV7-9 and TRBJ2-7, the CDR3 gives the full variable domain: DTGVSQNPRHKITKRGQNVTFRCDPISEHNRLYWYRQTLGQGPEFLTYFQNEAQLEKSRLLSDRFSAERPKGSFSTLEIQRTEQGDSAMYLCASSLARGRLGEQYFGPGTRLTVT.

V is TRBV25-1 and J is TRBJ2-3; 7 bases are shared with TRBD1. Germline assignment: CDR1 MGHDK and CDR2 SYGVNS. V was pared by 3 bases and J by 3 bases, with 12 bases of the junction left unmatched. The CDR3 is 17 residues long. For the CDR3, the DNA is TGTGCCAGCAGTGATCCCCTAGGGACAGTTAGTACAGATACGCAGTATTTT. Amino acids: CASSDPLGTVSTDTQYF.

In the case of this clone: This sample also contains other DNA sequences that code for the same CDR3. CDR3 DNA sequence: TGTGCCAGTGGGATCACAGGAGCATTCTACGAGCAGTACTTC. Protein sequence: CASGITGAFYEQYF. This chain joins TRBV19 and TRBJ2-7; D possibly corresponds to TRBD1 (5 bases). This CDR3 is built from 14 residues. Trimming removed 8 bases from V and 3 bases from J, with 17 bases in between. Germline CDR1 reads LNHDA; CDR2 reads SQIVND (reference sequence).

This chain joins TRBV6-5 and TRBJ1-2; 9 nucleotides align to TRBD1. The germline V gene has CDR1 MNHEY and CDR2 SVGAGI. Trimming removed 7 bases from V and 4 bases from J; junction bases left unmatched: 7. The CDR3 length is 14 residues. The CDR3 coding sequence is TGTGCCAGCACCCGGGACAGGGTAACCTATGGCTACACCTTC. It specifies CASTRDRVTYGYTF.

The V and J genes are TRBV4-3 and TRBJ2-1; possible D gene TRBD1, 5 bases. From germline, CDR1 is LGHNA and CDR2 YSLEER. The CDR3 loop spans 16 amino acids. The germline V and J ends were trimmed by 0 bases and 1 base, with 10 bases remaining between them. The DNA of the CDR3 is TGCGCCAGCAGCCAAGACGGCAGGGCGTCCTACAATGAGCAGTTCTTC. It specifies CASSQDGRASYNEQFF.

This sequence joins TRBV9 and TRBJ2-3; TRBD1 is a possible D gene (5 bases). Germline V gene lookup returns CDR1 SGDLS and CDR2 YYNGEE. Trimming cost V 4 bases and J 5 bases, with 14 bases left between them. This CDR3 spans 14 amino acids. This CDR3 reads CASSQNVGVDTQYF. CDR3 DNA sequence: TGTGCCAGCAGCCAAAATGTAGGGGTAGATACGCAGTATTTT.

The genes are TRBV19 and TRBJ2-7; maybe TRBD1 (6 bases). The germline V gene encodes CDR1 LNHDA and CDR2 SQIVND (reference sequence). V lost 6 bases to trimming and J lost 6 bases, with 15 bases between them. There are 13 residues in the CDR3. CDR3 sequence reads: CASSPGQQLEQYF. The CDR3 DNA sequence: TGTGCCAGTAGCCCGGGACAACAACTCGAGCAGTACTTC.

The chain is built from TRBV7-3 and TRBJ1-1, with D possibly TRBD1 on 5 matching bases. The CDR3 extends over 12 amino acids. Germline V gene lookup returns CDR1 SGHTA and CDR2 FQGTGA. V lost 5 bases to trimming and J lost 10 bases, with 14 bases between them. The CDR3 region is CASSPPGGRAFF. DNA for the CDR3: TGTGCCAGCAGCCCCCCTGGGGGGAGAGCTTTCTTT.

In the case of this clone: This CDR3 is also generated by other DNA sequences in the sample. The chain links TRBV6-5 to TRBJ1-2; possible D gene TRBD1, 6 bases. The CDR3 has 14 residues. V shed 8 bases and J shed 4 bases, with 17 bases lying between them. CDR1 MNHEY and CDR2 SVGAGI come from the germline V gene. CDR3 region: CASSTGGRVYGYTF. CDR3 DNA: TGTGCCAGCTCTACCGGGGGGCGAGTCTATGGCTACACCTTC.

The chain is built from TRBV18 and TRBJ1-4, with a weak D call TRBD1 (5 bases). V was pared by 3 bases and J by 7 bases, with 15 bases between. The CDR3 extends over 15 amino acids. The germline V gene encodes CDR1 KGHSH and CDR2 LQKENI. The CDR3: CASSPRAAQGEKLFF. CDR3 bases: TGTGCCAGCTCACCTCGGGCCGCCCAGGGTGAAAAACTGTTTTTT.

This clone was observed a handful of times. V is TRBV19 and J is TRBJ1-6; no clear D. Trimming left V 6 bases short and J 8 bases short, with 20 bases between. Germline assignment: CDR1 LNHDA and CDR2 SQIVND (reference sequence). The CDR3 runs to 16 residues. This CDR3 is CASSKTTGDSHSPLHF. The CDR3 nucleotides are TGTGCCAGTAGCAAGACTACGGGCGATTCCCATTCACCCCTCCACTTT.

The DNA of the CDR3 is TGTGCCAGCAGAGGACAGAACACAGATACGCAGTATTTT. It encodes CASRGQNTDTQYF. The chain combines TRBV12-3 or TRBV12-4 with TRBJ2-3; possibly TRBD1 for D (6 bases). CDR3 length: 13 amino acids. V lost 6 bases, J lost 2 bases, and 9 bases lay in between.

This CDR3 reads CASSLDPTGSPLHF. For the CDR3, the DNA is TGTGCCAGCAGCTTAGATCCTACAGGGTCACCCCTCCACTTT. The rearrangement joins TRBV11-2 to TRBJ1-6, with a possible D match to TRBD1 (6 bases). Between the trimmed V and J ends, which lost 0 bases and 10 bases, there was a span of 10 bases. CDR1 and CDR2 from the germline V gene are SGHAT and FQNNGV. This CDR3 spans 14 amino acids.

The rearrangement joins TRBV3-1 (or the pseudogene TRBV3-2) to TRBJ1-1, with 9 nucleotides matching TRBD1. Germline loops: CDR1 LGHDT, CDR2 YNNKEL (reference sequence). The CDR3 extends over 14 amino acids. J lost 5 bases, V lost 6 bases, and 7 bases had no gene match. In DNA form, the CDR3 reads TGTGCCAGCAGACAGGGGGCCAGGAATACTGAAGCTTTCTTT. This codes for CASRQGARNTEAFF.

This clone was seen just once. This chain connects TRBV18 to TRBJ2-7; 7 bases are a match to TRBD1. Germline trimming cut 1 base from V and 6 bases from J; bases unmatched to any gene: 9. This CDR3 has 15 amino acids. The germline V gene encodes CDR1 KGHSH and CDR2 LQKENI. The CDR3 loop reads CASSPQGTDASEQYV. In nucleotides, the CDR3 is TGTGCCAGCTCACCACAAGGGACAGATGCCTCCGAGCAGTACGTC.

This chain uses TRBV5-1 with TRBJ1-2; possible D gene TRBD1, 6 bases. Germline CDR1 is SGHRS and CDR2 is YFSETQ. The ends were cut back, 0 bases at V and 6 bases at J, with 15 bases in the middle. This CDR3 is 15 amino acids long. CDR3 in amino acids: CASSLEKDSFHGYTF. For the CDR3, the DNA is TGCGCCAGCAGCTTGGAAAAGGACAGTTTCCATGGCTACACCTTC. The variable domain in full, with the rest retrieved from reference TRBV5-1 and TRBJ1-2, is KAGVTQTPRYLIKTRGQQVTLSCSPISGHRSVSWYQQTPGQGLQFLFEYFSETQRNKGNFPGRFSGRQFSNSRSEMNVSTLELGDSALYLCASSLEKDSFHGYTFGSGTRLTVV.

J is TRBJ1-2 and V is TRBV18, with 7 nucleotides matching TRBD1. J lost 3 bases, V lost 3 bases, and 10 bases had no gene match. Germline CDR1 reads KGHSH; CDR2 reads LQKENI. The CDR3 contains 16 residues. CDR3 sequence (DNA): TGTGCCAGCTCACCTAGGACAGGACGGGACTACTATGGCTACACCTTC. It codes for CASSPRTGRDYYGYTF.

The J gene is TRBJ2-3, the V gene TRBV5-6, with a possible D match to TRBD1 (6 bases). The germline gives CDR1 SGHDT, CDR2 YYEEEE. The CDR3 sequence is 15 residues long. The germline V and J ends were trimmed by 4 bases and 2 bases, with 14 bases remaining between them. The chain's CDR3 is CASSERVGATDTQYF. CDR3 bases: TGTGCCAGCAGCGAACGGGTGGGGGCCACAGATACGCAGTATTTT.

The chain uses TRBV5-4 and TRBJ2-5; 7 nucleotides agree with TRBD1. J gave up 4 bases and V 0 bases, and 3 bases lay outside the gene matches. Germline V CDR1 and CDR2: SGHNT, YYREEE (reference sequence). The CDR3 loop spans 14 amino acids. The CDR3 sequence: CASSLVSGGETQYF. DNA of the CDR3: TGTGCCAGCAGCTTGGTCTCAGGGGGAGAGACCCAGTACTTC.

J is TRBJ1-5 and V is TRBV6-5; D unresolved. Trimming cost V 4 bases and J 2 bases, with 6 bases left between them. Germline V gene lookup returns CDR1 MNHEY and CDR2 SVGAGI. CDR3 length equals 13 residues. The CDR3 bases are TGTGCCAGCAGTTCCTTTGGCAATCAGCCCCAGCATTTT. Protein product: CASSSFGNQPQHF.

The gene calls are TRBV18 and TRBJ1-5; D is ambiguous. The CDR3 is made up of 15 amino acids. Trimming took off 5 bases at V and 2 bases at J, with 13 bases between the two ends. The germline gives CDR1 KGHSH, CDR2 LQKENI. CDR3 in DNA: TGTGCCAGCTCAGCGGGGTTCAGCGGCAATCAGCCCCAGCATTTT. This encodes CASSAGFSGNQPQHF.

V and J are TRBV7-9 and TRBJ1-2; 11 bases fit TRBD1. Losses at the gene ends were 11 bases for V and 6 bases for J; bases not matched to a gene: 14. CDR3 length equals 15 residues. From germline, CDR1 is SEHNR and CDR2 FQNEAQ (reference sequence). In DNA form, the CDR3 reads TGTGCCCTCCCGGACAGGGGGCAGAGGAAGAATGGCTACACCTTC. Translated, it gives CALPDRGQRKNGYTF.

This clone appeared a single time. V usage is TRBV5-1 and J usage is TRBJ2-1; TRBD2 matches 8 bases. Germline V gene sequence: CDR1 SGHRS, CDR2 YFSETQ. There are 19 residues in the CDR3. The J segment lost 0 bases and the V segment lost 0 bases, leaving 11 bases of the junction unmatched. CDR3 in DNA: TGCGCCAGCAGCTTGGTTCCTATAGCCGGGACTAGCTCCTACAATGAGCAGTTCTTC. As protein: CASSLVPIAGTSSYNEQFF.

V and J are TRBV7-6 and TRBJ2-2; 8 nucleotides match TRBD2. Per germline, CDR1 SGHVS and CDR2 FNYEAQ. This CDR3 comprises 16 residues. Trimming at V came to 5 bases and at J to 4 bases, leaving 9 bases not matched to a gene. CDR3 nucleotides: TGTGCCAGCAGCCCCGGGACTAGGGGGGTCACCGGGGAGCTGTTTTTT. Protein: CASSPGTRGVTGELFF.

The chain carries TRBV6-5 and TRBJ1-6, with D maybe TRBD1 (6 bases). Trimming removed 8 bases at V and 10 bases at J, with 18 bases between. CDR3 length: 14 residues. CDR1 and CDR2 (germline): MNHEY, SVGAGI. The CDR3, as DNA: TGTGCCAGCTATACTACAGGGTTGGGGTCACCCCTCCACTTT. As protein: CASYTTGLGSPLHF.

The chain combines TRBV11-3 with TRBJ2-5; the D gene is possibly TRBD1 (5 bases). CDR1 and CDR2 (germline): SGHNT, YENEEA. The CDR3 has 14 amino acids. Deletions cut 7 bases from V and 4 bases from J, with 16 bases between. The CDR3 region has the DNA TGTGCCAGCACCTCTGTAATTAGGGGAGAGACCCAGTACTTC. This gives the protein CASTSVIRGETQYF. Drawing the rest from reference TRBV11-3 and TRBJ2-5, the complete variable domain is EAGVVQSPRYKIIEKKQPVAFWCNPISGHNTLYWYLQNLGQGPELLIRYENEEAVDDSQLPKDRFSAERLKGVDSTLKIQPAELGDSAVYLCASTSVIRGETQYFGPGTRLLVL.

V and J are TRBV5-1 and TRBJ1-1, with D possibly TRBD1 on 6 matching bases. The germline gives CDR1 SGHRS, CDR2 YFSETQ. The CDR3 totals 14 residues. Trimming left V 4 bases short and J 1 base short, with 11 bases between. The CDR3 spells CASSTGQTNTEAFF. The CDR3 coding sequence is TGCGCCAGCAGCACCGGACAGACGAACACTGAAGCTTTCTTT.

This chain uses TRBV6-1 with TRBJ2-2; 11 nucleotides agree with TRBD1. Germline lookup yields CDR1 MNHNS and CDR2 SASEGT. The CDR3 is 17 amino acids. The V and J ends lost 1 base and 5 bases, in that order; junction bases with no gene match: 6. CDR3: CASSEGTGGVGTGELFF. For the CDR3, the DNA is TGTGCCAGCAGTGAAGGGACAGGGGGCGTAGGGACCGGGGAGCTGTTTTTT.

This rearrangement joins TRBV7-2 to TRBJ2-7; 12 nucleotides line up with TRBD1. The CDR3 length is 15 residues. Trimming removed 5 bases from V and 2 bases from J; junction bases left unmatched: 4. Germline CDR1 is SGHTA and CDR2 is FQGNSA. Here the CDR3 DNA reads TGTGCCAGCAGCATAGGGACAGGGGGCCCCTACGAGCAGTACTTC. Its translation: CASSIGTGGPYEQYF.